Described below is a single T cell receptor beta chain sequence and its context. Authors' processing steps: Reference gene primer amplification in the assay estimated nucleated cell counts. Some clones are missing from TCRdb's copy, which holds only in-frame ones; the method was immunoSEQ multiplex PCR. That table furnishes V, J and clone size, whereas the DNA furnished D and trimming. The sample yields 150,000 to 190,000 clones, over 60% seen once. This sample was taken from a study of blood T cell repertoires in COVID-19. Study-wide background: Samples of COVID-19 (acute and convalescent) were obtained from the United States, Italy and Spain. From T cells, B-cell-depleted T cells, or PBMCs came the material, which was cDNA or gDNA.

Trimming removed 3 bases from V and 0 bases from J, with 12 bases in between. This CDR3 is built from 16 residues. Germline CDR1 MNHEY, CDR2 SVGAGI. V gene TRBV6-5 combines with J gene TRBJ2-1, with no clear D. Sequenced input: peripheral blood. The TCR originated in a woman of 80 years or more with acute or convalescent COVID-19. The CDR3 DNA is TGTGCCAGCAGTTATGAGGTCCCGAGCTCCTACAATGAGCAGTTCTTC. Translating gives CASSYEVPSSYNEQFF.